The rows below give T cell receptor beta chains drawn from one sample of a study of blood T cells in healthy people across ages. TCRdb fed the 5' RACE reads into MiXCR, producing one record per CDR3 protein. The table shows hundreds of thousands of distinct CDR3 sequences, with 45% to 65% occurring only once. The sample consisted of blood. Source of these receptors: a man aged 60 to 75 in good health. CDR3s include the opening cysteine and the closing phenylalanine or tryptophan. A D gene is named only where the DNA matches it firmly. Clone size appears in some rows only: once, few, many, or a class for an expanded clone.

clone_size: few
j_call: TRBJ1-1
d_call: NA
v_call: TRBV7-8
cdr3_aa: CASSLMPRGATEAFF
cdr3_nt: TGTGCCAGCAGCTTAATGCCCCGGGGGGCCACTGAAGCTTTCTTT

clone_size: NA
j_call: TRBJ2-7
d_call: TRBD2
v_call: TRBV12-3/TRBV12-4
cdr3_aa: CASSLRPPGLGYEQYF
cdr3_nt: TGTGCCAGCAGTTTAAGGCCGCCGGGACTAGGATACGAGCAGTACTTC

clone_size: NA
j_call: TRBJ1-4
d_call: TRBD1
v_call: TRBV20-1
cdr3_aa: CSAAQGATNEKLFF
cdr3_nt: TGCAGTGCAGCCCAGGGGGCTACTAATGAAAAACTGTTTTTT

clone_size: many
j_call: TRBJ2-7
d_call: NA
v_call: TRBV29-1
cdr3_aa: CSVDGGQGGVYEQYF
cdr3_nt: TGCAGCGTTGATGGGGGGCAAGGGGGGGTCTACGAGCAGTACTTC

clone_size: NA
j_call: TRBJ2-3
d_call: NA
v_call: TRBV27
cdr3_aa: CASSLTVREFSDTQYF
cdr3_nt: TGTGCCAGCAGTTTAACAGTCCGGGAATTCTCGGATACGCAGTATTTT

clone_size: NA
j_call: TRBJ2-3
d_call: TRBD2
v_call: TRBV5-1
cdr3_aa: CASSLVMGLAATDTQYF
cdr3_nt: TGCGCCAGCAGCTTGGTCATGGGACTAGCGGCCACAGATACGCAGTATTTT

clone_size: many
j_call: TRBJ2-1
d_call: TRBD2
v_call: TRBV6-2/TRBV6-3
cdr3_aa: CASSYRRGTSSYNEQFF
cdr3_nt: TGTGCCAGCAGTTACCGGCGCGGGACTAGTTCCTACAATGAGCAGTTCTTC

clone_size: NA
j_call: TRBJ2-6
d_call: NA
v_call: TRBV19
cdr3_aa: CASTPDGSSGANVLTF
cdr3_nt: TGTGCCAGTACTCCCGACGGGAGCTCTGGGGCCAACGTCCTGACTTTC

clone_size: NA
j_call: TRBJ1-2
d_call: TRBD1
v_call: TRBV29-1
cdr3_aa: CSVSGGGYTF
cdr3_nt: TGCAGCGTTTCAGGGGGCGGCTACACCTTC

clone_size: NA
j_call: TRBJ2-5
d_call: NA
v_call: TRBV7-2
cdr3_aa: CASSNRRGGETQYF
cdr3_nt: TGTGCCAGCAGCAACCGCAGGGGCGGCGAGACCCAGTACTTC

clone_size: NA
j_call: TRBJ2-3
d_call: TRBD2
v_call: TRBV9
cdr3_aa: CASSVTSGGAPDTQYF
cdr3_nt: TGTGCCAGCAGCGTCACTAGCGGGGGGGCCCCAGATACGCAGTATTTT

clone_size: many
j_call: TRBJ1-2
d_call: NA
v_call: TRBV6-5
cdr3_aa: CASSPGPRGYTF
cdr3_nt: TGTGCCAGCAGCCCTGGACCTCGGGGCTACACCTTC

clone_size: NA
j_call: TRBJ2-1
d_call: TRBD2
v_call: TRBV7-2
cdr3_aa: CASSSSGRRNEQFF
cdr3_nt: TGTGCCAGCAGCTCTAGCGGCCGGAGGAATGAGCAGTTCTTC

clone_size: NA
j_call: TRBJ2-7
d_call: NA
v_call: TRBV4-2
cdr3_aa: CASSQLQTKSGTQYEQYF
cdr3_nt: TGTGCCAGCAGCCAACTGCAGACAAAATCAGGGACCCAATACGAGCAGTACTTC

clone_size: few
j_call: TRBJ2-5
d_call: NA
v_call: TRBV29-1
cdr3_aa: CSVGGPETQYF
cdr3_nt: TGCAGCGTTGGAGGGCCAGAGACCCAGTACTTC

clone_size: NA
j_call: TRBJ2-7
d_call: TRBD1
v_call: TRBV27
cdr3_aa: CVSSRDRLYEQYF
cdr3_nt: TGTGTCAGCAGTCGGGACAGGCTCTACGAGCAGTACTTC

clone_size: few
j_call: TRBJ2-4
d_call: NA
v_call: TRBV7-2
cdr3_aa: CASSPTSREQYF
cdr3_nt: TGTGCCAGCAGCCCTACGTCGAGGGAGCAGTACTTC

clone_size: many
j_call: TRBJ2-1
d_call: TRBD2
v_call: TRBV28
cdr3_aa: CASSLRGVEQFF
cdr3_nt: TGTGCCAGCAGTTTACGGGGGGTTGAGCAGTTCTTC

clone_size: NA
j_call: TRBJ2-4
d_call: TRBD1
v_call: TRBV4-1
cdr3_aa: CASSQTDRGFSKNIQYF
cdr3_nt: TGCGCCAGCAGCCAGACGGACAGGGGATTTTCCAAAAACATTCAGTACTTC

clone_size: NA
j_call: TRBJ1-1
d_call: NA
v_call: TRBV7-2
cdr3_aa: CASSLTGPTEAFF
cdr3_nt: TGTGCCAGCAGCTTAACGGGGCCCACTGAAGCTTTCTTT

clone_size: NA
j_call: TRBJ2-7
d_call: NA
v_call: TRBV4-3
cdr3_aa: CASSPTTLGGYEQYF
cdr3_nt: TGCGCCAGCAGCCCCACGACTTTGGGGGGCTACGAGCAGTACTTC

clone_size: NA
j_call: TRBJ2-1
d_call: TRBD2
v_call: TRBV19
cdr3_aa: CASSARGGGSRGNEQFF
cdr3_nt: TGTGCCAGTAGTGCCCGGGGGGGCGGGAGTAGGGGCAATGAGCAGTTCTTC

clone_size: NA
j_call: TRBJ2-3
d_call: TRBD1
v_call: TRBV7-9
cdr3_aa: CASRSRDRDTDTQYF
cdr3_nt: TGTGCCAGCAGATCCCGGGACAGGGACACAGATACGCAGTATTTT

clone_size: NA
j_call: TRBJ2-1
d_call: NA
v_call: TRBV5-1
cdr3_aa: CASSFILKSYNEQFF
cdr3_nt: TGCGCCAGCAGCTTTATACTGAAATCCTACAATGAGCAGTTCTTC

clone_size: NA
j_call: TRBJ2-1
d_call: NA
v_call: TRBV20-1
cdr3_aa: CSARDPGVYNEQFF
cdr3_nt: TGCAGTGCTAGAGATCCGGGAGTGTACAATGAGCAGTTCTTC

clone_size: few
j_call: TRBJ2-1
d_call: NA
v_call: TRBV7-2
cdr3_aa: CASSLGGLQFF
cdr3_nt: TGTGCCAGCAGCTTAGGGGGATTGCAGTTCTTC

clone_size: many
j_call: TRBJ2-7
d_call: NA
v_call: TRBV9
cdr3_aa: CASSVGLRGTYEQYF
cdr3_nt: TGTGCCAGCAGCGTAGGCTTAAGGGGAACCTACGAGCAGTACTTC

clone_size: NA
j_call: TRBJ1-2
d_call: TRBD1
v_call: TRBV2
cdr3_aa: CATSPDRDPYGYTF
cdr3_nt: TGTGCCACCAGCCCTGACAGGGATCCCTATGGCTACACCTTC

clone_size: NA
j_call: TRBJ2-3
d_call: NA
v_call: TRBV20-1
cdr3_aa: CSAEGGGLVGMDTQYF
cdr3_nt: TGCAGTGCTGAAGGGGGAGGACTGGTGGGGATGGATACGCAGTATTTT

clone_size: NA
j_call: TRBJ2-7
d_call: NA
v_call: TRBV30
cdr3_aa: CAWSRPPGAYEQYF
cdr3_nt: TGTGCCTGGAGTAGGCCACCCGGGGCCTACGAGCAGTACTTC

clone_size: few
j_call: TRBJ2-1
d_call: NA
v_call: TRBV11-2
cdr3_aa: CASSLHGNEQFF
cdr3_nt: TGTGCCAGCAGCTTACACGGCAATGAGCAGTTCTTC

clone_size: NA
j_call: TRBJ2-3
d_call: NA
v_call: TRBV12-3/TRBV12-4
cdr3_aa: CASSRDRADVQYF
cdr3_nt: TGTGCCAGCAGCAGAGATAGAGCAGATGTGCAGTATTTT

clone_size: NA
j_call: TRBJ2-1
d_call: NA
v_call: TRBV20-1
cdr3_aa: CSAGGKRRNNEQFF
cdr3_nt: TGCAGTGCGGGGGGTAAGCGGCGAAACAATGAGCAGTTCTTC

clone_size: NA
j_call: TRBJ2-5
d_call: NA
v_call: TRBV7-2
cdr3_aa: CASSTTQETQYF
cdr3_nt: TGTGCCAGCAGCACCACCCAGGAGACCCAGTACTTC

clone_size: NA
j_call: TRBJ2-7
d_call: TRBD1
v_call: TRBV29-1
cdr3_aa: CSGMTGPYEQYF
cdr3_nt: TGCAGCGGCATGACAGGGCCCTACGAGCAGTACTTC

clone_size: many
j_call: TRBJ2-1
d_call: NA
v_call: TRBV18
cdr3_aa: CASSPLGDEQFF
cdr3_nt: TGTGCCAGCTCCCCCTTGGGGGATGAGCAGTTCTTC

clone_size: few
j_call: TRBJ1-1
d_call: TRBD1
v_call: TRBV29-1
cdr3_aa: CSVGDRVLMNTEAFF
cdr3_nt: TGCAGCGTTGGGGACAGGGTGTTGATGAACACTGAAGCTTTCTTT

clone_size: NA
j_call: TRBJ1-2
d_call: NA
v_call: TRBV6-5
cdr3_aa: CASAPGDIGGYTF
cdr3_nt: TGTGCCAGCGCCCCAGGGGATATAGGGGGCTACACCTTC

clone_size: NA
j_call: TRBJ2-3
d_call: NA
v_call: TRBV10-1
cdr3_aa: CASSGNRPTTDTQYF
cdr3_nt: TGCGCCAGCAGTGGGAACCGACCAACCACAGATACGCAGTATTTT

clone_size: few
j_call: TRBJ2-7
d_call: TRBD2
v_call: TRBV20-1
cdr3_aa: CSARSGGSSYEQYF
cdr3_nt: TGCAGTGCTAGAAGCGGGGGGAGCTCCTACGAGCAGTACTTC